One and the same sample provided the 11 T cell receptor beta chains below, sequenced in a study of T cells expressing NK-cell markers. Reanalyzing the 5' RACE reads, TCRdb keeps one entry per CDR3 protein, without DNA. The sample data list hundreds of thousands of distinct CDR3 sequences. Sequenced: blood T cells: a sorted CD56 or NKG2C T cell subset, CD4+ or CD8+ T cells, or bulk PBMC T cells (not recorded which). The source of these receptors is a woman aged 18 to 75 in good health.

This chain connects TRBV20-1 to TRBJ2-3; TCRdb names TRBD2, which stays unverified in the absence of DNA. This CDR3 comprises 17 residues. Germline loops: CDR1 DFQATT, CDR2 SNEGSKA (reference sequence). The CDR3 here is CSASPSASGGPTDTQYF.

The CDR3 reads CASRSTGSGNTIYF. The V and J genes are TRBV6-1 and TRBJ1-3; the TCRdb call, TRBD1, lacks DNA for checking. The CDR3 has 14 residues. The germline CDR1 and CDR2 sequences are MNHNS and SASEGT.

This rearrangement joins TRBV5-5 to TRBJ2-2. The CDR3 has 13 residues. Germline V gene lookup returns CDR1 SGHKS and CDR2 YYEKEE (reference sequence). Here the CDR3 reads CASSLANLGELFF.

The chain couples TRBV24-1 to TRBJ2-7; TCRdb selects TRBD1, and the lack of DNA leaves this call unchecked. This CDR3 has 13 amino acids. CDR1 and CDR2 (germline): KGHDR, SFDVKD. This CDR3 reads CATSEGVPHEQYF.

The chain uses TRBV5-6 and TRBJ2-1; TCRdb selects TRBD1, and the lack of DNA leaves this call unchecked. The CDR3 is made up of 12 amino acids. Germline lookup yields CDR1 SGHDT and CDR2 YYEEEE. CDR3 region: CASRESGAEQFF. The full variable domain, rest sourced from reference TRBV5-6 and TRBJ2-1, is DAGVTQSPTHLIKTRGQQVTLRCSPKSGHDTVSWYQQALGQGPQFIFQYYEEEERQRGNFPDRFSGHQFPNYSSELNVNALLLGDSALYLCASRESGAEQFFGPGTRLTVL.

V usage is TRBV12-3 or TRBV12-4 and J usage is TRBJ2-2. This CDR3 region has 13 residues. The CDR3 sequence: CASSSSDTGELFF.

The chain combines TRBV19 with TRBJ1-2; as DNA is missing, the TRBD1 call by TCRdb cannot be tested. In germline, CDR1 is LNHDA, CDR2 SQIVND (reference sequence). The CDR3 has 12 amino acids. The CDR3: CATDTGIYGYTF.

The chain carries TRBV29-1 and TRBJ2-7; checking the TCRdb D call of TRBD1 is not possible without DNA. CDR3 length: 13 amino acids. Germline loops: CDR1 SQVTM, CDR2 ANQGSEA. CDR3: CSLEQGQPYEQYF.

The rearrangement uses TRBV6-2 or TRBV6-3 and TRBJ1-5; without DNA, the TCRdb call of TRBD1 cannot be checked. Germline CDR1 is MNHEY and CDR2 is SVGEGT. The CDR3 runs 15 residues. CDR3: CASSAPSAENQPQHF.

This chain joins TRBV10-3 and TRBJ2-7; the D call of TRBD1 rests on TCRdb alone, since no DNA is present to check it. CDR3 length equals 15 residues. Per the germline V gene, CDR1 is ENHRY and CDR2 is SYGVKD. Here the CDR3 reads CAISDGAGPHQEQYF.

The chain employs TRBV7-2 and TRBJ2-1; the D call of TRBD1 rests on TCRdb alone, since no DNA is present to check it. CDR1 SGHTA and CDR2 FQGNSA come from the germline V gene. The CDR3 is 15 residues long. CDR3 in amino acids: CASSLLERIRDEQFF. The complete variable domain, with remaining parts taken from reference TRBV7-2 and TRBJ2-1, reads GAGVSQSPSNKVTEKGKDVELRCDPISGHTALYWYRQSLGQGLEFLIYFQGNSAPDKSGLPSDRFSAERTGGSVSTLTIQRTQQEDSAVYLCASSLLERIRDEQFFGPGTRLTVL.